The rows below give T cell receptor beta chains drawn from one sample of a study of cytomegalovirus exposure and HLA in healthy donors. Clones were read by immunoSEQ multiplex PCR, and TCRdb kept only the in-frame ones, dropping some. The sample records about 220,000 clones, roughly 87% being singletons. Input material: PBMCs. The source of these receptors is a woman between 35 and 50 years old in good health and CMV-seropositive. Each CDR3 is given with its conserved first and last residue. The D gene is left open where the match is weak. A clone size is listed for some rows: how often the clone was seen (once, few, many), or a class if it is expanded.

d_call clone_size j_call v_call cdr3_aa cdr3_nt
TRBD1 - TRBJ2-1 TRBV9 CASSVVGTGVVNEQFF TGTGCCAGCAGCGTAGTTGGAACAGGGGTTGTAAATGAGCAGTTCTTC
- - TRBJ2-7 TRBV27 CASRLSYEQYF TGTGCCAGCAGGCTGTCCTACGAGCAGTACTTC
- - TRBJ2-7 TRBV18 CASSPGTLYEQYF TGTGCCAGCTCACCCGGGACTCTTTACGAGCAGTACTTC
- - TRBJ1-6 TRBV4-1 CASSQGPRGATTTGHSPLHF TGCGCCAGCAGCCAAGGTCCCCGGGGTGCTACGACGACTGGTCATTCACCCCTCCACTTT
- - TRBJ2-6 TRBV18 CASSPPERAGANVLTF TGTGCCAGCTCACCCCCGGAGCGGGCTGGGGCCAACGTCCTGACTTTC
TRBD1 - TRBJ2-7 TRBV10-1 CASSSGQGSEQYF TGCGCCAGCAGTTCGGGACAGGGCTCCGAGCAGTACTTC
- - TRBJ1-2 TRBV30 CAWSVTSAAQYYGYTF TGTGCCTGGAGTGTGACCTCAGCGGCTCAGTACTATGGCTACACCTTC
- - TRBJ2-3 TRBV29-1 CSVEPPGGSTDTQYF TGCAGCGTTGAACCACCCGGCGGTAGCACAGATACGCAGTATTTT
- - TRBJ1-2 TRBV19 CASREGRINYGYTF TGTGCCAGTAGGGAGGGGCGGATTAACTATGGCTACACCTTC
- - TRBJ2-7 TRBV6-5 CASSYSGGMAYEQYF TGTGCCAGCAGTTACTCGGGCGGGATGGCCTACGAGCAGTACTTC
- - TRBJ2-5 TRBV21-1 CASSKGTGRVETQYF TGTGCCAGCAGCAAAGGGACAGGGAGGGTGGAGACCCAGTACTTC
- - TRBJ1-5 TRBV16 CASSQVRRYSNQPQHF TGTGCCAGCAGCCAAGTTAGGCGGTATAGCAATCAGCCCCAGCATTTT
- - TRBJ1-1 TRBV18 CASSPRRQNMNTEAFF TGTGCCAGCTCACCTCGGCGACAGAACATGAACACTGAAGCTTTCTTT
TRBD2 - TRBJ2-3 TRBV9 CASSPEGTSGRSTDTQYF TGTGCCAGCAGCCCGGAGGGGACTAGCGGGAGGAGCACAGATACGCAGTATTTT
- - TRBJ1-1 TRBV6-6 CASSPGLRNTEAFF TGTGCCAGCAGTCCGGGACTGCGGAACACTGAAGCTTTCTTT
- - TRBJ1-5 TRBV9 CASSARGTSNQPQHF TGTGCCAGCAGCGCGAGAGGGACAAGCAATCAGCCCCAGCATTTT
- - TRBJ2-1 TRBV2 CASIGAGEGGRYNEQFF TGTGCCAGCATTGGGGCGGGGGAAGGGGGTCGGTACAATGAGCAGTTCTTC
- - TRBJ2-1 TRBV15 CATSAVGQGLHEQFF TGTGCCACCAGCGCTGTGGGGCAGGGGCTGCATGAGCAGTTCTTC
- - TRBJ1-3 TRBV5-1 CASSSGTRSGNTIYF TGCGCCAGCAGCTCGGGGACACGGTCCGGAAACACCATATATTTT
TRBD2 - TRBJ2-5 TRBV7-9 CASSPTGTSVDKETQYF TGTGCCAGCAGCCCAACCGGGACTAGCGTAGACAAAGAGACCCAGTACTTC
- - TRBJ1-4 TRBV7-2 CASSVTPEGKLFF TGTGCCAGCAGCGTGACACCTGAAGGAAAACTGTTTTTT
- once TRBJ1-3 TRBV11-2 CASSLLQSGNTIYF TGTGCCAGCAGCTTACTGCAGTCTGGAAACACCATATATTTT
TRBD2 - TRBJ2-1 TRBV5-6 CASSLRIAGSYEQFF TGTGCCAGCAGCTTGAGGATAGCGGGAAGTTATGAGCAGTTCTTC
TRBD1 - TRBJ2-1 TRBV5-8 CASSLLPRTGPYNEQFF TGTGCCAGCAGCTTGCTTCCTCGGACAGGGCCCTACAATGAGCAGTTCTTC
TRBD1 - TRBJ2-7 TRBV19 CASSSRDRTYEQYF TGTGCCAGTAGTTCGAGGGACAGAACCTACGAGCAGTACTTC
TRBD2 - TRBJ2-5 TRBV30 CARTGTSGANQETQYF TGTGCCCGTACCGGGACTAGCGGCGCGAACCAAGAGACCCAGTACTTC
- - TRBJ2-3 TRBV19 CASSPYTDTQYF TGTGCCAGTAGTCCCTACACAGATACGCAGTATTTT
TRBD2 - TRBJ2-2 TRBV9 CASSVTSGGASNTGELFF TGTGCCAGCAGCGTCACCTCGGGGGGGGCTTCGAACACCGGGGAGCTGTTTTTT
TRBD1 - TRBJ2-7 TRBV19 CASSMGTASYEQYF TGTGCCAGTAGTATGGGGACAGCATCCTACGAGCAGTACTTC
TRBD2 - TRBJ2-1 TRBV4-2 CASSQDPSGRLQEQFF TGTGCCAGCAGCCAAGATCCCAGCGGGAGACTGCAGGAGCAGTTCTTC
- few TRBJ1-2 TRBV7-9 CASSLPASGGYTF TGTGCCAGCAGCCTACCCGCCTCGGGGGGCTACACCTTC
- - TRBJ2-5 TRBV7-9 CASSLGAGGLPQYF TGTGCCAGCAGCTTAGGGGCAGGGGGGTTACCCCAGTACTTC
TRBD2 - TRBJ2-5 TRBV2 CASSAILAGVRETQYF TGTGCCAGCAGTGCCATACTAGCGGGAGTTAGAGAGACCCAGTACTTC
- - TRBJ2-2 TRBV7-2 CASSLSEAGELFF TGTGCCAGCAGCTTATCAGAGGCCGGGGAGCTGTTTTTT
- few TRBJ2-6 TRBV4-1 CASSFGGISGANVLTF TGCGCCAGCAGCTTCGGAGGGATCTCTGGGGCCAACGTCCTGACTTTC
- - TRBJ2-5 TRBV5-1 CASSLGVGEGRRETQYF TGCGCCAGCAGCTTGGGCGTGGGAGAGGGAAGGAGGGAGACCCAGTACTTC
TRBD1 - TRBJ2-5 TRBV18 CASSPRQGPPAYF TGTGCCAGCTCTCCGAGACAGGGGCCTCCCGCATACTTC
TRBD1 - TRBJ1-3 TRBV7-2 CASRSTGGGAGNTIYF TGTGCCAGCAGGAGTACAGGGGGCGGTGCTGGAAACACCATATATTTT
- - TRBJ2-1 TRBV11-2 CASSLAHREMNEQFF TGTGCCAGCAGCTTAGCTCACAGGGAGATGAATGAGCAGTTCTTC
- - TRBJ1-2 TRBV6-1 CASSEVQGSHYGYTF TGTGCCAGCAGTGAAGTACAGGGAAGCCACTATGGCTACACCTTC
- - TRBJ1-3 TRBV7-6 CASSSLDSGGNTIYF TGTGCCAGCAGCTCTCTCGACTCAGGGGGAAACACCATATATTTT
TRBD1 - TRBJ1-2 TRBV6-1 CASNEGGAKEGYTF TGTGCCAGCAACGAAGGGGGCGCAAAAGAAGGCTACACCTTC
- - TRBJ1-2 TRBV7-6 CASSSLGPWGYTF TGTGCCAGCAGCTCCTTGGGCCCTTGGGGCTACACCTTC
- - TRBJ2-3 TRBV7-6 CASSLEGGRHDTQYF TGTGCCAGCAGCTTAGAGGGGGGGCGCCACGATACGCAGTATTTT
- - TRBJ1-5 TRBV5-6 CASSLAGGDQPQHF TGTGCCAGCAGCTTGGCTGGGGGCGATCAGCCCCAGCATTTT
- - TRBJ2-3 TRBV30 CAWSVFSDTQYF TGTGCCTGGAGTGTCTTCTCAGATACGCAGTATTTT
- - TRBJ2-7 TRBV5-1 CASSLRPRSSYEQYF TGCGCCAGCAGCTTGAGGCCGCGGAGCTCCTACGAGCAGTACTTC
TRBD2 once TRBJ2-7 TRBV9 CASSPSSGFSYEQYF TGTGCCAGCTCACCATCTAGCGGATTCTCCTACGAGCAGTACTTC
TRBD1 - TRBJ2-3 TRBV27 CASSGLRTGLDTQYF TGTGCCAGCAGTGGGCTGAGGACAGGGTTGGATACGCAGTATTTT
- - TRBJ1-4 TRBV30 CAWSVQGNEKLFF TGTGCCTGGAGTGTGCAGGGGAATGAAAAACTGTTTTTT
TRBD2 - TRBJ2-5 TRBV29-1 CSGGSGQETQYF TGCAGCGGCGGGAGCGGTCAAGAGACCCAGTACTTC
TRBD1 - TRBJ1-2 TRBV5-1 CASSLVGQGAGGYTF TGCGCCAGCAGCTTGGTGGGACAGGGGGCGGGCGGCTACACCTTC
- - TRBJ2-1 TRBV6-6 CASSQGYNEQFF TGTGCCAGCAGCCAGGGATACAATGAGCAGTTCTTC
- - TRBJ1-2 TRBV5-1 CASSLAGGSNYGYTF TGCGCCAGCAGCTTGGCCGGAGGCTCTAACTATGGCTACACCTTC
TRBD1 - TRBJ1-2 TRBV7-9 CSSSATGVSYGYTF TGTTCCAGCAGCGCGACAGGGGTATCCTATGGCTACACCTTC
TRBD1 - TRBJ1-1 TRBV5-1 CASSPRQGGRNTEAFF TGCGCCAGCAGCCCTCGACAGGGGGGGAGGAACACTGAAGCTTTCTTT
- - TRBJ2-2 TRBV4-3 CASSQDQLGTGELFF TGCGCCAGCAGCCAAGATCAACTAGGGACCGGGGAGCTGTTTTTT